This T cell receptor (beta chain) was retrieved from a study of T-cell memory formation after mild COVID-19. Broader study findings: Clones that contracted clustered mainly in CM and EM if CD4+ and in EMRA if CD8+.

This clonotype was detected a few times. What it recognizes is unknown. TCRdb redid the calling of the 5' RACE reads with MiXCR, one entry per CDR3 protein. The top ten hold over 9% of the sample, which has around 440,000 distinct CDR3 sequences, roughly 20% seen once. J gave up 0 bases and V 4 bases, and 5 bases lay outside the gene matches. The CDR3 is made up of 16 amino acids. CDR1 SGHRS and CDR2 YFSETQ come from the germline V gene. Sequenced input: PBMCs or a T cell subset sorted from them (not recorded which). V and J are TRBV5-1 and TRBJ2-7, with 12 bases identical to TRBD1. This clonotype was obtained from an adult woman who had mild COVID-19 (a few samples of this study predate the infection). Cell type and time point are not known. The CDR3 nucleotides read TGCGCCAGCAGCCCGGGGACAGGGGGCGGCTCCTACGAGCAGTACTTC. This sequence encodes CASSPGTGGGSYEQYF.